The next 18 T cell receptor beta chains were all read from a single sample in a study of T cell repertoires in cytomegalovirus infection. TCRdb reanalysed the reads using MiXCR and keeps one entry per CDR3 protein. This table has about 230,000 distinct CDR3 sequences, roughly 23% appearing once. Sequenced material: CD8+ T cells from PBMCs. The receptors derive from a human donor in good health (CMV status not recorded). Some clones in this sample may be carry-over from other donors' samples.

This clonotype was detected ten times or more. The J gene is TRBJ2-3, the V gene TRBV7-2; 8 bases map to TRBD2. Looked up from germline, CDR1 is SGHTA and CDR2 is FQGNSA. This CDR3 is built from 18 residues. V shed 4 bases, J shed 3 bases, and the junction held 15 bases outside the gene matches. The CDR3 DNA is TGTGCCAGCAGCTCACGGCCTTTCTTCGGGAGGGGGACAGATACGCAGTATTTT. Protein sequence: CASSSRPFFGRGTDTQYF.

The V gene is TRBV7-8, the J gene TRBJ2-5, with D possibly TRBD2 on 5 matching bases. The CDR3 runs to 14 residues. V lost 2 bases and J lost 2, with 9 bases in between. Germline loops: CDR1 SGHVS, CDR2 FQNEAQ. This CDR3 reads CASSLFGIQETQYF. The CDR3 region has the DNA TGTGCCAGCAGCTTATTCGGGATACAAGAGACCCAGTACTTC.

This rearrangement joins TRBV12-3 or TRBV12-4 to TRBJ1-3; the match to TRBD1 covers 7 bases. The V gene end was trimmed by 5 bases and the J gene end by 0 bases; junction bases not matched to a gene: 7. The CDR3 extends over 16 amino acids. The CDR3 sequence is CASSLGQPHSGNTIYF. CDR3 nucleotide sequence: TGTGCCAGCAGTCTGGGACAGCCCCACTCTGGAAACACCATATATTTT.

The sample holds many counts of this clonotype. The CDR3 spells CASSLTGMNTEAFF. The CDR3 region has the DNA TGCGCCAGCAGCCTTACAGGGATGAACACTGAAGCTTTCTTT. V gene TRBV4-1 combines with J gene TRBJ1-1; D might be TRBD1 (6 bases). Germline CDR1 MGHRA, CDR2 YSYEKL. V dropped 4 bases and J dropped 0 bases, with 9 bases sitting between them. This CDR3 has 14 amino acids.

V and J are TRBV19 and TRBJ1-1; D uncertain. V was clipped by 3 bases and J by 1 base, with 12 bases between them. This CDR3 comprises 15 residues. Germline CDR1 and CDR2: LNHDA and SQIVND (reference sequence). CDR3: CASSIVLYQNTEAFF. The DNA of the CDR3 is TGTGCCAGTAGTATCGTACTCTACCAGAACACTGAAGCTTTCTTT.

This clonotype was observed a few times. The CDR3 here is CASSLRRITGFGYTF. The CDR3 nucleotides read TGTGCCAGCAGCTTAAGGCGAATCACAGGGTTTGGCTACACCTTC. The rearrangement links TRBV7-2 to TRBJ1-2; D perhaps matches TRBD1 (6 bases). Germline V gene data show CDR1 as SGHTA and CDR2 as FQGNSA. The CDR3 loop spans 15 amino acids. The V gene lost 2 bases and the J gene lost 7 bases, with 17 bases spanning the gap.

The genes are TRBV15 and TRBJ2-7; D may correspond to TRBD1 or TRBD2 (5 bases each). CDR1 is LNHNV and CDR2 is YYDKDF in the germline V gene (reference sequence). The germline V and J ends were trimmed by 3 bases and 2 bases, with 17 bases remaining between them. The CDR3 has 16 amino acids. CDR3 in DNA: TGTGCCACCAGCAGTCTCCCCGGGGACGGTACCTACGAGCAGTACTTC. It translates to CATSSLPGDGTYEQYF.

This chain uses TRBV12-3 or TRBV12-4 with TRBJ2-5; possible D gene TRBD2, 5 bases. The V end lost 4 bases, the J end lost 5 bases, and 17 bases lay between the germline ends. The CDR3 is 15 residues long. CDR3 region: CASSSREQIQETQYF. DNA for the CDR3: TGTGCCAGCAGTTCAAGGGAGCAAATTCAGGAGACCCAGTACTTC.

A few counts support this clonotype. V gene TRBV7-3 combines with J gene TRBJ1-2, with a possible D match to TRBD1 (5 bases). CDR3 size: 17 residues. Germline loops: CDR1 SGHTA, CDR2 FQGTGA. The V gene lost 5 bases and the J gene lost 2 bases, with 21 bases spanning the gap. In DNA form, the CDR3 reads TGTGCCAGCAGCCCGGGGCAGGGTGAGCGACGAAACTATGGCTACACCTTC. This sequence encodes CASSPGQGERRNYGYTF.

V and J are TRBV11-1 and TRBJ1-1; D might be TRBD1 (6 bases). V lost 5 bases to trimming and J lost 4 bases, with 14 bases between them. The germline CDR1 and CDR2 sequences are SGHAT and FQDESV (reference sequence). The CDR3 totals 14 residues. DNA for the CDR3: TGTGCCAGCAGCCACTGGACAGTAGGCACTGAAGCTTTCTTT. Its protein product is CASSHWTVGTEAFF.

The chain links TRBV2 to TRBJ2-1; 9 bases map to TRBD2. There are 15 residues in the CDR3. The germline gives CDR1 SNHLY, CDR2 FYNNEI. Germline trimming cut 11 bases from V and 0 bases from J; bases unmatched to any gene: 8. The CDR3 region has the DNA TGTGCCTCTCTCTTAGCGGGGGCCTCCTACAATGAGCAGTTCTTC. Protein: CASLLAGASYNEQFF.

This clonotype was seen more than once but under ten times. The CDR3 DNA follows: TGTGCCAGCAGCCTCACTTTGAACTACGAGCAGTACTTC. This gives the protein CASSLTLNYEQYF. V and J are TRBV7-9 and TRBJ2-7; D gene ambiguous. V was shortened by 5 bases and J by 3 bases, with 11 bases between the two germline ends. The CDR3 has 13 amino acids. CDR1 is SEHNR, CDR2 FQNEAQ, per germline (reference sequence).

The genes are TRBV6-2 or TRBV6-3 and TRBJ2-1; D remains unclear. CDR1 and CDR2 from the germline V gene are MNHEY and SVGEGT. V was clipped by 2 bases and J by 7 bases, with 18 bases between them. This CDR3 is built from 16 residues. This chain's CDR3 is CASSYERDFLWNEQFF. The CDR3, as DNA: TGTGCCAGCAGTTACGAAAGGGATTTTTTGTGGAATGAGCAGTTCTTC.

V usage is TRBV28 and J usage is TRBJ1-5, with 7 bases fitting TRBD1. This CDR3 spans 15 amino acids. The V gene end was trimmed by 2 bases and the J gene end by 4 bases; junction bases not matched to a gene: 5. CDR1 MDHEN and CDR2 SYDVKM come from the germline V gene. CDR3 DNA: TGTGCCAGCAGTTTAGGACAGGCCAATAATCAGCCCCAGCATTTT. Its translation: CASSLGQANNQPQHF.

The chain joins TRBV7-9 to TRBJ1-1; D gene unclear. The germline V gene has CDR1 SEHNR and CDR2 FQNEAQ (reference sequence). The CDR3 contains 12 residues. V lost 5 bases and J 7 bases, leaving 11 bases between the germline ends. CDR3 loop: CASSTRTGEAFF. The DNA of the CDR3 is TGTGCCAGCAGCACAAGGACGGGTGAAGCTTTCTTT.

This clonotype has a single count. The chain uses TRBV20-1 and TRBJ1-1; D is possibly TRBD1 (6 bases). Trimming left V 3 bases short and J 11 bases short, with 13 bases between. This CDR3 has 11 amino acids. The germline gives CDR1 DFQATT, CDR2 SNEGSKA (reference sequence). Here the CDR3 reads CSAREGGWAFF. Written as DNA, the CDR3 is TGCAGTGCTAGGGAGGGGGGATGGGCTTTCTTT.

Comments on this clonotype: A read error may produce the germline difference seen at one junction end. The CDR3 nucleotides read TGTGCCACCAGTTTCCAGACCCTCAGCTCCTACGAGCAGTACTTC. This codes for CATSFQTLSSYEQYF. V is TRBV12-3 or TRBV12-4 and J is TRBJ2-7; no firm D call. The CDR3 loop spans 15 amino acids.

In its sample, this clonotype was seen many times. The V and J genes are TRBV27 and TRBJ2-1, with TRBD2 matching 10 bases. Germline CDR1 is MNHEY and CDR2 is SMNVEV (reference sequence). The CDR3 sequence is 16 residues long. Trimming took 3 bases from V and 2 from J; bases not matched to a gene: 4. This CDR3 reads CASSFFSGGPYNEQFF. The CDR3 nucleotides are TGTGCCAGCAGTTTCTTTAGCGGGGGGCCCTACAATGAGCAGTTCTTC.